The clone carrying this TCR beta chain was observed many times. No antigen is known for it. For TCR beta, libraries came from iRepertoire HTBI primers and Arm-PCR of CDR3 regions. TCRdb recomputed calls from the multiplex PCR reads with MiXCR, one row per CDR3 protein. The sample gives fewer than 650,000 distinct CDR3 sequences, 15% to 20% of which show up once; 15% to 20% is in the top ten. This specimen belongs to a study of regulatory T cells in long-lasting Graves disease. The sample's time point: newly diagnosed GD, antithyroid drugs for less than 3 months. There was RNA extracted from PBMCs, and the TCR library was made from it. Notes on the study in general: Public clonotype sharing was higher in persistent than newly diagnosed patients. Not thyroid tissue but only peripheral blood was studied.

The CDR3 is 17 residues long. J lost 0 bases, V lost 1 base, and 8 bases had no gene match. Germline V lookup: CDR1 SGHRS, CDR2 YFSETQ. These data were also filed under a second study, of T cells in Graves' hyperthyroidism and ophthalmopathy. Per that study: Primed by the HTBI set, a first-round RT-PCR was run on the TCR CDR3. Separation of ophthalmopathy from stable hyperthyroidism was achieved by a 13 V-J model.

This clonotype was sampled from a woman aged 25 to 39 with Graves disease. V is TRBV5-1 and J is TRBJ2-7; TRBD2 matches 9 bases. Specimen: peripheral blood mononuclear cells (PBMCs), collected at new diagnosis, from a patient treated with antithyroid drugs. Here the CDR3 DNA reads TGCGCCAGCAGCTTGCGCTCTCGACTAGCGGACTCCTACGAGCAGTACTTC. Its protein product is CASSLRSRLADSYEQYF.